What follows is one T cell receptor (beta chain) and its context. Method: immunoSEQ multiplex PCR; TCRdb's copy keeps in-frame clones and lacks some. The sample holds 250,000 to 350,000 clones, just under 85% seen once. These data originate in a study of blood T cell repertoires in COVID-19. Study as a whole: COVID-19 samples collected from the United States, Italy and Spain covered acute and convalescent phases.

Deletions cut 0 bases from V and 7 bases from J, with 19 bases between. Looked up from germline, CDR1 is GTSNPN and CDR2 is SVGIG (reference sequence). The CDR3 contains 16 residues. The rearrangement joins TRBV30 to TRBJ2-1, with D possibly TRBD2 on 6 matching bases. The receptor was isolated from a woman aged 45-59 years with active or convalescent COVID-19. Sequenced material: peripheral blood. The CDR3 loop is CAWSVGALRRGNEQFF. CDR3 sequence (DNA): TGTGCCTGGAGTGTAGGGGCTCTCCGACGGGGGAATGAGCAGTTCTTC.